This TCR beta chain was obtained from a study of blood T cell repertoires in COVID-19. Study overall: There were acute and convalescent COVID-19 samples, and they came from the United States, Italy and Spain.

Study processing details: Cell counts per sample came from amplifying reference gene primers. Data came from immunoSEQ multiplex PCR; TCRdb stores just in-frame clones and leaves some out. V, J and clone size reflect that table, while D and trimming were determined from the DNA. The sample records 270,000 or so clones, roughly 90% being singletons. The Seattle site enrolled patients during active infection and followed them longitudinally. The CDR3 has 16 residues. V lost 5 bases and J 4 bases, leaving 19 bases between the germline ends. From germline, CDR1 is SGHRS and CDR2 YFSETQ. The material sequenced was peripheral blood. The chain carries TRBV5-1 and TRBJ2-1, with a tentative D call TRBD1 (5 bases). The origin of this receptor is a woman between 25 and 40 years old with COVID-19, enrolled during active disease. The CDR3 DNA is TGCGCCAGCAGTCTAGGGGCGAGAGGCTCTTACAATGAGCAGTTCTTC. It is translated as CASSLGARGSYNEQFF.